One sample yielded the 2 T cell receptor beta chains listed below, sequenced in a study of cytomegalovirus exposure and HLA in healthy donors. PCR employed 60 Vbeta and 13 Jbeta primers. The table came from immunoSEQ multiplex PCR; TCRdb's copy has only in-frame clones and leaves some out. Of about 190,000 clones in the sample, around 83% were seen once. The material sequenced was PBMCs. All receptors derive from a woman between 18 and 30 years old in good health and CMV-seronegative.

This chain connects TRBV19 to TRBJ1-5, with a possible D match to TRBD1 (5 bases). V shed 9 bases and J shed 5 bases, with 17 bases lying between them. Germline lookup yields CDR1 LNHDA and CDR2 SQIVND (reference sequence). The CDR3 is made up of 14 amino acids. CDR3 sequence: CASRVAREDQPQHF. The CDR3 DNA reads TGTGCCAGCAGGGTGGCTCGGGAGGATCAGCCCCAGCATTTT.

The rearrangement joins TRBV28 to TRBJ2-6; weak D call: TRBD1 (5 bases). Per the germline V gene, CDR1 is MDHEN and CDR2 is SYDVKM. The CDR3 totals 16 residues. V was shortened by 6 bases and J by 5 bases, with 17 bases between the two germline ends. CDR3 bases: TGTGCCAGCAGGACAGTAAGGGCCCTCTGGGCCAACGTCCTGACTTTC. It codes for CASRTVRALWANVLTF.